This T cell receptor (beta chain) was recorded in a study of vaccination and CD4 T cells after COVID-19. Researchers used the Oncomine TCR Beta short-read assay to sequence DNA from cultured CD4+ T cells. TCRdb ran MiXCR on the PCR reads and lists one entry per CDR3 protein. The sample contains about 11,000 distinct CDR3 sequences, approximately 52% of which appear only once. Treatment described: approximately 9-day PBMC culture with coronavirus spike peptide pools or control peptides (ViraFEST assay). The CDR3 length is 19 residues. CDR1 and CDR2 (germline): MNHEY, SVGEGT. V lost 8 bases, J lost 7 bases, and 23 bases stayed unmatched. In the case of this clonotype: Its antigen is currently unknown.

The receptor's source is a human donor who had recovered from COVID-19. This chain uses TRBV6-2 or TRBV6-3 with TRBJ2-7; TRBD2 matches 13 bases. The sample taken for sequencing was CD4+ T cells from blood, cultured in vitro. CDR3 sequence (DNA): TGTGCCAGCGGAGAGTTATCCCGAAGTACTAGCGGGAGGGCACGGGAGCAGTACTTC. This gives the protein CASGELSRSTSGRAREQYF.